These 24 T cell receptor beta chains originate from one sample sequenced in a study of radiotherapy plus CTLA-4 blockade in lung cancer. Here immunoSEQ multiplex PCR was the method, and the copy in TCRdb shows in-frame clones only, minus some. The table lists about 48,000 clones, 82% of them singletons. The sequencing here drew on peripheral blood, taken from a patient treated with radiotherapy plus ipilimumab. These receptors were taken from a human donor with non-small cell lung cancer who had stable disease on radiotherapy plus ipilimumab.

The chain carries TRBV11-3 and TRBJ2-3; 7 bases map to TRBD2. CDR3 length: 15 residues. Losses at the gene ends were 5 bases for V and 2 bases for J; bases not matched to a gene: 7. CDR1 is SGHNT and CDR2 is YENEEA in the germline V gene. For the CDR3, the DNA is TGTGCCAGCAGCCCGGGGCTAGCGGTCACAGATACGCAGTATTTT. Protein product: CASSPGLAVTDTQYF.

This clone was seen once. This chain links TRBV14 with TRBJ2-7, with D tentatively TRBD2 (6 bases). The germline CDR1 and CDR2 sequences are SGHDN and FVKESK. The germline V and J ends were trimmed by 3 bases and 9 bases, with 21 bases remaining between them. The CDR3 length is 15 residues. For the CDR3, the DNA is TGTGCCAGCAGCCAGTCCATGTCGAGCAGGGAGGTGCAGTACTTC. Its translation: CASSQSMSSREVQYF.

The V call is TRBV11-1, the J call TRBJ2-6, with TRBD1 as a possible D gene (5 bases). The length of the CDR3 is 15 residues. Germline V CDR1 and CDR2: SGHAT, FQDESV (reference sequence). Trimming took 9 bases from V and 0 from J, leaving 12 bases between them. Here the CDR3 reads CASTTGISGANVLTF. DNA for the CDR3: TGTGCCAGTACCACAGGAATCTCTGGGGCCAACGTCCTGACTTTC.

This chain connects TRBV5-1 to TRBJ1-2; maybe TRBD1 (6 bases). Trimming took 9 bases from V and 3 from J, leaving 18 bases between them. The CDR3 covers 14 residues. The germline V gene encodes CDR1 SGHRS and CDR2 YFSETQ. For the CDR3, the DNA is TGCGCCACCCGGACAGATGTTGACGACTATGGCTACACCTTC. Its translation is CATRTDVDDYGYTF.

This chain uses TRBV10-1 with TRBJ2-1; maybe TRBD2 (6 bases). Germline values: CDR1 WNHNN, CDR2 SYGVQD (reference sequence). V lost 0 bases, J lost 9 bases, and 9 bases lay in between. The CDR3 has 13 residues. The CDR3, as DNA: TGCGCCAGCAGTGAGTCGAGGCGGGGTGAGCAGTTCTTC. It specifies CASSESRRGEQFF.

V gene TRBV27 combines with J gene TRBJ2-1; 9 nucleotides line up with TRBD1. With 2 bases clipped from V and 4 bases from J, the junction kept 3 bases outside the gene matches. The CDR3 contains 15 residues. Germline V gene lookup returns CDR1 MNHEY and CDR2 SMNVEV (reference sequence). The CDR3 nucleotides are TGTGCCAGCAGTTTAGGACAGGGGCGATACAATGAGCAGTTCTTC. It yields the protein CASSLGQGRYNEQFF.

This rearrangement joins TRBV4-3 to TRBJ1-2; TRBD1 is a possible D gene (6 bases). The germline gives CDR1 LGHNA, CDR2 YSLEER. Between the trimmed V and J ends, which lost 0 bases and 4 bases, there was a span of 18 bases. The CDR3 contains 17 residues. The CDR3 here is CASSQEGGGAGRYGYTF. DNA of the CDR3: TGCGCCAGCAGCCAAGAGGGCGGGGGGGCCGGACGCTATGGCTACACCTTC.

This rearrangement joins TRBV2 to TRBJ2-2, with 12 bases that match TRBD2. This CDR3 is built from 16 residues. From germline, CDR1 is SNHLY and CDR2 FYNNEI. The junction had 2 bases not matched to a gene; V was cut back by 2 bases and J by 4 bases. CDR3 nucleotide sequence: TGTGCCAGCAGTGAACAACTAGCGGGAGGCACCGGGGAGCTGTTTTTT. Its protein is CASSEQLAGGTGELFF.

V and J are TRBV30 and TRBJ2-3; D call uncertain. The CDR3 contains 18 residues. The germline gives CDR1 GTSNPN, CDR2 SVGIG (reference sequence). The V gene lost 2 bases and the J gene lost 0 bases, with 21 bases spanning the gap. This CDR3 reads CAWSPGYGKVGSTDTQYF. DNA of the CDR3: TGTGCCTGGAGTCCCGGCTACGGCAAGGTCGGGAGCACAGATACGCAGTATTTT.

The rearrangement joins TRBV28 to TRBJ1-1; tentative D call: TRBD1 (6 bases). V lost 5 bases and J 6 bases, leaving 19 bases between the germline ends. This CDR3 contains 15 residues. Germline lookup yields CDR1 MDHEN and CDR2 SYDVKM. The CDR3 DNA sequence: TGTGCCAGCAGTCTAACCAGGGGCCGCGCCCCTGAAGCTTTCTTT. This gives the protein CASSLTRGRAPEAFF.

This chain connects TRBV28 to TRBJ1-2; D remains ambiguous. V was cut by 7 bases and J by 2 bases, with 5 bases left in between. CDR1 MDHEN and CDR2 SYDVKM come from the germline V gene. The CDR3 is 11 residues long. CDR3 residues: CASNRNYGYTF. CDR3 bases: TGTGCCAGCAACCGGAACTATGGCTACACCTTC.

This clone showed up just once. DNA of the CDR3: TGTGCCAGCAGCCTGGGGCAGGCGCAGCCCCAGCATTTT. This translates into CASSLGQAQPQHF. The V and J genes are TRBV5-6 and TRBJ1-5; possibly TRBD1 for D (5 bases). Trimming pared 4 bases from V and 7 bases from J, leaving 12 bases between. Germline loops: CDR1 SGHDT, CDR2 YYEEEE. CDR3 length: 13 residues.

V is TRBV15 and J is TRBJ2-2; TRBD1 matches 8 bases. CDR3 length: 15 residues. Germline loops: CDR1 LNHNV, CDR2 YYDKDF (reference sequence). Germline trimming cut 0 bases from V and 4 bases from J; bases unmatched to any gene: 1. CDR3 sequence (DNA): TGTGCCACCAGCAGAGACAGGGGGCTCACCGGGGAGCTGTTTTTT. Translating it yields CATSRDRGLTGELFF. The full variable domain, with the rest looked up from reference TRBV15 and TRBJ2-2, is DAMVIQNPRYQVTQFGKPVTLSCSQTLNHNVMYWYQQKSSQAPKLLFHYYDKDFNNEADTPDNFQSRRPNTSFCFLDIRSPGLGDTAMYLCATSRDRGLTGELFFGEGSRLTVL.

The chain carries TRBV28 and TRBJ2-3, with a weak D call TRBD2 (6 bases). V was cut by 3 bases and J by 0 bases, with 13 bases left in between. This CDR3 is built from 16 residues. Germline assignment: CDR1 MDHEN and CDR2 SYDVKM. The CDR3, as DNA: TGTGCCAGCAGTTTCATGTCTAGCGCAAGCACAGATACGCAGTATTTT. Encoded protein: CASSFMSSASTDTQYF.

The rearrangement links TRBV19 to TRBJ2-7; 7 nucleotides line up with TRBD2. V trimming: 3 bases; J trimming: 3 bases; junction bases outside the gene matches: 5. The CDR3 is 14 amino acids. The germline V gene encodes CDR1 LNHDA and CDR2 SQIVND (reference sequence). The CDR3 sequence: CASSMAAGDYEQYF. As DNA, the CDR3 is TGTGCCAGTAGTATGGCGGCGGGAGACTACGAGCAGTACTTC.

The sample holds a few counts of this clone. The chain joins TRBV7-2 to TRBJ1-3; D is ambiguous. CDR3 length equals 15 residues. The germline V gene encodes CDR1 SGHTA and CDR2 FQGNSA. V lost 5 bases, J lost 4 bases, and 15 bases lay in between. The CDR3: CASSPSRGGGNTIYF. For the CDR3, the DNA is TGTGCCAGCAGCCCCTCTCGGGGTGGGGGAAACACCATATATTTT.

A few counts support this clone. This rearrangement joins TRBV4-1 to TRBJ1-3; D call uncertain. This CDR3 region has 15 residues. The germline V and J ends were trimmed by 0 bases and 0 bases, with 6 bases remaining between them. Germline CDR1 MGHRA, CDR2 YSYEKL. The CDR3 nucleotides are TGCGCCAGCAGCCAAGACAAGAGCTCTGGAAACACCATATATTTT. Its translation: CASSQDKSSGNTIYF.

V gene TRBV6-1 combines with J gene TRBJ2-2, with 8 bases that match TRBD2. The CDR3 runs to 14 residues. Germline V gene lookup returns CDR1 MNHNS and CDR2 SASEGT. The J segment lost 4 bases and the V segment lost 6 bases, leaving 4 bases of the junction unmatched. CDR3 nucleotides: TGTGCCAGCAGAAGCGGGAGCTCCACCGGGGAGCTGTTTTTT. It is translated as CASRSGSSTGELFF.

The CDR3 is CASSVRDRVLTNEKLFF. CDR3 in DNA: TGCGCCAGCAGCGTCCGGGACAGGGTATTAACTAATGAAAAACTGTTTTTT. The chain combines TRBV4-1 with TRBJ1-4; 9 bases align to TRBD1. The CDR3 has 17 amino acids. CDR1 and CDR2 from the germline V gene are MGHRA and YSYEKL. V shed 5 bases, J shed 1 base, and the junction held 8 bases outside the gene matches.

This clone occurred once. This chain uses TRBV6-4 with TRBJ2-3; 8 bases agree with TRBD2. The CDR3 is made up of 14 amino acids. J was trimmed by 0 bases and V by 6 bases; bases with no gene match: 2. CDR1 MRHNA and CDR2 SNTAGT come from the germline V gene. CDR3 residues: CASSRLASTDTQYF. The DNA of the CDR3 is TGTGCCAGCAGCCGACTAGCGAGCACAGATACGCAGTATTTT.

This chain uses TRBV27 with TRBJ2-1, with 8 bases fitting TRBD2. Per germline, CDR1 MNHEY and CDR2 SMNVEV (reference sequence). The CDR3 extends over 16 amino acids. Trimming at V came to 5 bases and at J to 0 bases, leaving 6 bases not matched to a gene. The CDR3 here is CASSLLAASSYNEQFF. The DNA for the CDR3 is TGTGCCAGCAGTCTACTAGCGGCGAGCTCCTACAATGAGCAGTTCTTC.

This clone was detected once. The gene calls are TRBV2 and TRBJ1-5; D is possibly TRBD1 (6 bases). The CDR3 contains 15 residues. The V end lost 3 bases, the J end lost 1 base, and 10 bases lay between the germline ends. The V gene's germline CDR1 is SNHLY and CDR2 FYNNEI. The chain's CDR3 is CASSEVDRSNQPQHF. The CDR3 region has the DNA TGTGCCAGCAGTGAGGTAGACAGGAGCAATCAGCCCCAGCATTTT.

The rearrangement joins TRBV6-1 to TRBJ1-5, with a tentative D call TRBD1 (5 bases). The CDR3 loop spans 14 amino acids. Trimming removed 1 base from V and 3 bases from J, with 7 bases in between. Germline V lookup: CDR1 MNHNS, CDR2 SASEGT. The DNA for the CDR3 is TGTGCCAGCAGTGAAGGTGGGGCCAATCAGCCCCAGCATTTT. This sequence encodes CASSEGGANQPQHF.

J is TRBJ1-5 and V is TRBV2, with D possibly matching TRBD1 (5 bases). CDR1 is SNHLY, CDR2 FYNNEI, per germline. V was pared by 6 bases and J by 7 bases, with 16 bases between. CDR3 size: 14 residues. CDR3 nucleotide sequence: TGTGCCAGCAGCCTCGGGGGGGGACGGCAGCCCCAGCATTTT. This encodes CASSLGGGRQPQHF.